The rows below give T cell receptor beta chains drawn from one sample of a study of Ad26.COV2.S vaccination and SARS-CoV-2 variants. Libraries were prepared by immunoSEQ multiplex PCR; TCRdb keeps only in-frame clonotypes and omits some of them. The repertoire has hundreds of thousands of clones, 89% of them found once; the top ten carry about 1.5%. This specimen consisted of peripheral blood, obtained in a trial of Ad26.COV2.S vaccine versus placebo. These receptors all come from a person between 18 and 59 years old who received the Ad26.COV2.S COVID-19 vaccine or a placebo. The CDR3 runs from the conserved cysteine through the conserved F or W. The D gene is left open where the match is weak. Some rows have no size entry. The others give once, few or many, or a class for an expanded clone.

V: TRBV6-1; size: few; length: 14; J: TRBJ1-2; D: NA; DNA: TGTGCCAGCAGTGAAATGGGGGCGAGCTATGGCTACACCTTC; CDR3: CASSEMGASYGYTF
V: TRBV11-1; size: NA; length: 12; J: TRBJ1-1; D: NA; DNA: TGTGCCAGCAGCCCGGAGTACACTGAAGCTTTCTTT; CDR3: CASSPEYTEAFF
V: TRBV4-2; size: NA; length: 15; J: TRBJ1-2; D: TRBD1; DNA: TGTGCCAGCAGCCAAGGAGCGGGACAGGGCGATGGCTACACCTTC; CDR3: CASSQGAGQGDGYTF
V: TRBV18; size: NA; length: 16; J: TRBJ1-5; D: TRBD1; DNA: TGTGCCAGCTCATTTTCAGGGGGCAGGGGCAATCAGCCCCAGCATTTT; CDR3: CASSFSGGRGNQPQHF
V: TRBV18; size: once; length: 17; J: TRBJ2-2; D: TRBD1; DNA: TGTGCCAGCTCGCTCCTCGAGGGACAGGGGATTACCGGGGAGCTGTTTTTT; CDR3: CASSLLEGQGITGELFF
V: TRBV15; size: NA; length: 15; J: TRBJ1-4; D: NA; DNA: TGTGCCACCAGCAGGAGGACAGATGAAAATGAAAAACTGTTTTTT; CDR3: CATSRRTDENEKLFF
V: TRBV30; size: NA; length: 13; J: TRBJ2-2; D: TRBD2; DNA: TGTGCCTGGAGTAAGCGGGAGCACGGGGAGCTGTTTTTT; CDR3: CAWSKREHGELFF
V: TRBV7-9; size: NA; length: 12; J: TRBJ2-3; D: NA; DNA: TGTGCCAGCAGCCCGGTCACAGATACGCAGTATTTT; CDR3: CASSPVTDTQYF
V: TRBV19; size: NA; length: 14; J: TRBJ1-6; D: NA; DNA: TGTGCCAGTAGTATCGGGCAGGCGCCTTCACCCCTCCACTTT; CDR3: CASSIGQAPSPLHF
V: TRBV9; size: NA; length: 17; J: TRBJ1-2; D: TRBD1; DNA: TGTGCCAGCAGCGTAGGTCTCATTCAGGGGGCCGGCTATGGCTACACCTTC; CDR3: CASSVGLIQGAGYGYTF
V: TRBV30; size: NA; length: 16; J: TRBJ2-1; D: TRBD2; DNA: TGTGCCTGGACTCCCCCGGGACTAGCGGGAAACAATGAGCAGTTCTTC; CDR3: CAWTPPGLAGNNEQFF
V: TRBV7-2; size: NA; length: 15; J: TRBJ2-7; D: TRBD2; DNA: TGTGCCAGCAGCTTCACTAGCGGGGGGTTCTACGAGCAGTACTTC; CDR3: CASSFTSGGFYEQYF
V: TRBV7-2; size: NA; length: 13; J: TRBJ2-5; D: NA; DNA: TGTGCCAGCAGCTGGAGGGTCCAAGAGACCCAGTACTTC; CDR3: CASSWRVQETQYF
V: TRBV6-5; size: NA; length: 15; J: TRBJ1-1; D: NA; DNA: TGTGCCAGCAGTCCCCGGAGGGGGGTGTACACTGAAGCTTTCTTT; CDR3: CASSPRRGVYTEAFF
V: TRBV3-1/TRBV3-2; size: NA; length: 16; J: TRBJ2-1; D: TRBD2; DNA: TGTGCCAGCAGCCAAGGTCCAGCGGGGGGGTACAATGAGCAGTTCTTC; CDR3: CASSQGPAGGYNEQFF
V: TRBV2; size: few; length: 14; J: TRBJ2-2; D: NA; DNA: TGTGCCAGCAGGGGGGCAGGGAACACCGGGGAGCTGTTTTTT; CDR3: CASRGAGNTGELFF
V: TRBV11-2; size: NA; length: 14; J: TRBJ2-7; D: NA; DNA: TGTGCCAGCAGCCTCACGTGGGGAGAATACGAGCAGTACTTC; CDR3: CASSLTWGEYEQYF
V: TRBV15; size: NA; length: 15; J: TRBJ2-7; D: TRBD1; DNA: TGTGCCACCAGCAGAGGGGGACAGGATTCCTACGAGCAGTACTTC; CDR3: CATSRGGQDSYEQYF
V: TRBV12-3/TRBV12-4; size: NA; length: 13; J: TRBJ2-5; D: NA; DNA: TGTGCCAGCACCCAGACTCTTCGGGAGACCCAGTACTTC; CDR3: CASTQTLRETQYF
V: TRBV9; size: NA; length: 15; J: TRBJ2-7; D: NA; DNA: TGTGCCAGCAGCGTTGGGGGGGGCCCCACCTACGAGCAGTACTTC; CDR3: CASSVGGGPTYEQYF
V: TRBV10-1; size: NA; length: 14; J: TRBJ1-4; D: NA; DNA: TGCGCCAGCAGCCCGGGACGGGATAATGAAAAACTGTTTTTT; CDR3: CASSPGRDNEKLFF
V: TRBV5-5; size: NA; length: 11; J: TRBJ1-2; D: NA; DNA: TGTGCCAGCAGCTTGGCAGGAGGCTACACCTTC; CDR3: CASSLAGGYTF
V: TRBV19; size: NA; length: 12; J: TRBJ2-7; D: NA; DNA: TGTGCCAGTAGTGCCCTCCAGGGCCAGCAGTACTTC; CDR3: CASSALQGQQYF
V: TRBV7-2; size: NA; length: 12; J: TRBJ2-7; D: NA; DNA: TGTGCCAGCAGCCCGCCGAGCGACGTGCAGTACTTC; CDR3: CASSPPSDVQYF
V: TRBV11-2; size: once; length: 11; J: TRBJ1-2; D: NA; DNA: TGTGCCAGCAGCCACGACTATGGCTACACCTTC; CDR3: CASSHDYGYTF
V: TRBV30; size: NA; length: 15; J: TRBJ1-4; D: TRBD1; DNA: TGTGCCGGCAATATGGGGGGACAGGGGGATGAAAAACTGTTTTTT; CDR3: CAGNMGGQGDEKLFF